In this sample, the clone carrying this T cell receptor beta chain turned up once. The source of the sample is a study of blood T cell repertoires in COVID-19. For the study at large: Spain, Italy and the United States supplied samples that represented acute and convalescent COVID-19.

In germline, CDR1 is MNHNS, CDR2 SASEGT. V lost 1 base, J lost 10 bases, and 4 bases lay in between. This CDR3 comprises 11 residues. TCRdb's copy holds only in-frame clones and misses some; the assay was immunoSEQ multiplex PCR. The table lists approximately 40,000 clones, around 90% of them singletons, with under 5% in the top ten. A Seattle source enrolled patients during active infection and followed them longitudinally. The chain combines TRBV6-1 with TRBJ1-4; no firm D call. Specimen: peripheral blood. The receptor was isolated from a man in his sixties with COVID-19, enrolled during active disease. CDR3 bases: TGTGCCAGCAGTGAAGTCGGAAAACTGTTTTTT. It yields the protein CASSEVGKLFF.